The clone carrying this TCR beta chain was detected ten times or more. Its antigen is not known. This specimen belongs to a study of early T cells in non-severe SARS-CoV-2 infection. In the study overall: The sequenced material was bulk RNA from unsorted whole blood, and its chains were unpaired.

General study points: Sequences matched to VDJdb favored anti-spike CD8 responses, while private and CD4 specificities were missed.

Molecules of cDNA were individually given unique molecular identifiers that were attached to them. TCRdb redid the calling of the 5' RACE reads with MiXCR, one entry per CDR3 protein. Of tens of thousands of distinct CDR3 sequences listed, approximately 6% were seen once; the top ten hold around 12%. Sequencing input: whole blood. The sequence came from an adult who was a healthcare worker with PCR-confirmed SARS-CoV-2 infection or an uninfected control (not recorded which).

The CDR3 sequence is CASSDAYNYGYTF. For the CDR3, the DNA is TGTGCCAGCAGCGATGCCTATAACTATGGCTACACCTTC. The chain combines TRBV7-9 with TRBJ1-2; D unresolved. The CDR3 totals 13 residues. CDR1 and CDR2 from the germline V gene are SEHNR and FQNEAQ (reference sequence). V was clipped by 5 bases and J by 1 base, with 8 bases between them.